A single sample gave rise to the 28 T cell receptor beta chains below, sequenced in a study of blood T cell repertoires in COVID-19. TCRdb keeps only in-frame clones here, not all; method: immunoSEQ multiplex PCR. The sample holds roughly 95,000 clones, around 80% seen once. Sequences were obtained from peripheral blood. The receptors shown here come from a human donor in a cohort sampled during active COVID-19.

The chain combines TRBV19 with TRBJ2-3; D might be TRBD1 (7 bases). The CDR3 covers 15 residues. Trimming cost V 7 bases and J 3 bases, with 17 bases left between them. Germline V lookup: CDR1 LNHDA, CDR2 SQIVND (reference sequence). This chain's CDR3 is CASKGGQGGTDTQYF. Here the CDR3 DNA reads TGTGCCAGTAAAGGGGGCCAGGGAGGAACAGATACGCAGTATTTT.

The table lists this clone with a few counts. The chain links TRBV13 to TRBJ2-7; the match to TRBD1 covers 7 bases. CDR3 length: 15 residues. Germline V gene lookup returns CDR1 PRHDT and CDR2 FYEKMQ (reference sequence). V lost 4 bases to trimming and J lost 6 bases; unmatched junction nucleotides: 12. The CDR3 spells CASSSRTGSGSEQYF. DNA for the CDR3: TGTGCCAGCAGCTCCCGGACAGGCTCGGGTAGCGAGCAGTACTTC.

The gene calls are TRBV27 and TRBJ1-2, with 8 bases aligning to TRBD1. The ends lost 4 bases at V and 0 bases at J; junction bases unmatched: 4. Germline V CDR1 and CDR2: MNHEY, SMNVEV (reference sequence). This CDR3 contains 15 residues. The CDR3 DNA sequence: TGTGCCAGCAGTTCCCGACAGGGGCCTAACTATGGCTACACCTTC. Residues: CASSSRQGPNYGYTF.

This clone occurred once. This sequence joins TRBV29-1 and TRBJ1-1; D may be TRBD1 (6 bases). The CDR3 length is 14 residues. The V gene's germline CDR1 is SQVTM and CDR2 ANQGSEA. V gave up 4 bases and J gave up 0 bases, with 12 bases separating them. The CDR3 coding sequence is TGCAGCGTTGCCGCCAGGGGCATGAACACTGAAGCTTTCTTT. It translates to CSVAARGMNTEAFF.

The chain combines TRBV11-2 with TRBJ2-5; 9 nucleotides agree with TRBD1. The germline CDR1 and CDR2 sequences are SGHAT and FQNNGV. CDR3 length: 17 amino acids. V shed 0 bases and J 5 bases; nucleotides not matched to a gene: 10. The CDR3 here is CASSLESGGTGLETQYF. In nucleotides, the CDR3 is TGTGCCAGCAGCTTAGAGTCCGGGGGGACAGGGCTGGAGACCCAGTACTTC.

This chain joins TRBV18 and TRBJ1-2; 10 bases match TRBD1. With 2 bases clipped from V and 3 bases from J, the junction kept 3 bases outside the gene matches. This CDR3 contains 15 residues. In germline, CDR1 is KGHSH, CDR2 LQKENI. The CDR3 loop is CASSPWDRGDYGYTF. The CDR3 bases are TGTGCCAGCTCACCATGGGACAGGGGCGACTATGGCTACACCTTC.

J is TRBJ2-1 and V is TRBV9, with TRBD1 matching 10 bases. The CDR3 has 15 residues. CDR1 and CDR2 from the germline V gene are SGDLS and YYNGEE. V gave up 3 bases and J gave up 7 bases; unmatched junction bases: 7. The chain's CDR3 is CASSAESGQGNEQFF. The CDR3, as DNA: TGTGCCAGCAGCGCCGAATCGGGACAGGGGAATGAGCAGTTCTTC.

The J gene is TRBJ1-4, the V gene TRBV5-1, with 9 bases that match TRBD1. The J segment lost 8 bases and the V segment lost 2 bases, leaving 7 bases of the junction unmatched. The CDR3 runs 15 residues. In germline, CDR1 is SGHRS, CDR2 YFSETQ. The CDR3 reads CASSLQGAIGEKLFF. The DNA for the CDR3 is TGCGCCAGCAGCTTACAGGGGGCGATAGGCGAAAAACTGTTTTTT.

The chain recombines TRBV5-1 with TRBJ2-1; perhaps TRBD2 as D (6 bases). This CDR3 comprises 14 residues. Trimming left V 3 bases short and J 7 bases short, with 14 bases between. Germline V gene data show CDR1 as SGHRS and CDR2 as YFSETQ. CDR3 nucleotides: TGCGCCAGCAGCTCTTCTTGGGCGGGAAATGAGCAGTTCTTC. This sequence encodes CASSSSWAGNEQFF.

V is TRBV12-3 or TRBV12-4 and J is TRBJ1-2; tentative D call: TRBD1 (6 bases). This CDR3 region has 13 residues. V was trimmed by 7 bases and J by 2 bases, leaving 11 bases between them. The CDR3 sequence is CASTEQGNYGYTF. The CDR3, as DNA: TGTGCCAGCACCGAGCAGGGGAACTATGGCTACACCTTC.

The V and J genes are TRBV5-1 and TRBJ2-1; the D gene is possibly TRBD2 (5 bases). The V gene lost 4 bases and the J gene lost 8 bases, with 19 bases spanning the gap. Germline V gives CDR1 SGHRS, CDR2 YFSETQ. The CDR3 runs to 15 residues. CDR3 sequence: CASSRELAPPDEQFF. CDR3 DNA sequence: TGCGCCAGCAGCAGGGAGCTAGCCCCCCCCGATGAGCAGTTCTTC.

CDR3 region: CASSYRGRETQYF. CDR3 in DNA: TGTGCCAGCAGTTACAGGGGTCGGGAGACCCAGTACTTC. The rearrangement joins TRBV6-5 to TRBJ2-5; D is perhaps TRBD1 (5 bases). The germline V gene has CDR1 MNHEY and CDR2 SVGAGI. V was pared by 2 bases and J by 5 bases, with 9 bases between. The CDR3 totals 13 residues.

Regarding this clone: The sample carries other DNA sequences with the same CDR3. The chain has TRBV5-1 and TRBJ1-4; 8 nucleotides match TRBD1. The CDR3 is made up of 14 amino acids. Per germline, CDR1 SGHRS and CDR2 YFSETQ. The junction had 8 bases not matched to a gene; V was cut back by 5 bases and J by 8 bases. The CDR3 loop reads CASSSGGAGEKLFF. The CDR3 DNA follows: TGCGCCAGCAGTTCAGGGGGCGCGGGAGAAAAACTGTTTTTT.

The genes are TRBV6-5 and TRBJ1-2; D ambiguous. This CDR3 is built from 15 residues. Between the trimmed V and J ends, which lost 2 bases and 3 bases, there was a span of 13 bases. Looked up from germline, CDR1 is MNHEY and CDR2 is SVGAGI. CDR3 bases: TGTGCCAGCAGTTACCCCGACAAGGCCCACTATGGCTACACCTTC. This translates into CASSYPDKAHYGYTF.

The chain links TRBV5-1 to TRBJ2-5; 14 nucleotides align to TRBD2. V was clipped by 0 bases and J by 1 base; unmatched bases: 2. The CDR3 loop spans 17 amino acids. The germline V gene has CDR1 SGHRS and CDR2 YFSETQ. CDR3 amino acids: CASSLAGLAGGQETQYF. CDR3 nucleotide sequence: TGCGCCAGCAGCTTGGCCGGACTAGCGGGGGGCCAAGAGACCCAGTACTTC.

This chain's CDR3 is CSVEDVSPDTQYF. As DNA, the CDR3 is TGCAGCGTTGAAGATGTTAGCCCAGATACGCAGTATTTT. The gene calls are TRBV29-1 and TRBJ2-3; D is unresolved. CDR3 size: 13 residues. CDR1 and CDR2 (germline): SQVTM, ANQGSEA. Trimming cost V 0 bases and J 4 bases, with 8 bases left between them.

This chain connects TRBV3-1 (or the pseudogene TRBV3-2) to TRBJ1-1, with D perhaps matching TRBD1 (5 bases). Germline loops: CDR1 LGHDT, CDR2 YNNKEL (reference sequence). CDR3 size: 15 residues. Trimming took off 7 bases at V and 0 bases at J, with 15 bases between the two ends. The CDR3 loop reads CASKRGHTMNTEAFF. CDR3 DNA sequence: TGTGCCAGCAAAAGAGGACACACGATGAACACTGAAGCTTTCTTT.

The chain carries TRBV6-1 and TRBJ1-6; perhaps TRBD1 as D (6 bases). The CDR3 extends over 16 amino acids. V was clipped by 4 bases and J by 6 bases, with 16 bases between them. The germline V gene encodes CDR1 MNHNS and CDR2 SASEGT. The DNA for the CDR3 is TGTGCCAGCAGTGTTGCAGGGGAGATAGGTAATTCACCCCTCCACTTT. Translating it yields CASSVAGEIGNSPLHF.

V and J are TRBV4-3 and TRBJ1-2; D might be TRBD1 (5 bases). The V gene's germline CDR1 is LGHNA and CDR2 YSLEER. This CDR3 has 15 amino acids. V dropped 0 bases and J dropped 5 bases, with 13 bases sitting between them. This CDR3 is CASSQDRGGGYGYTF. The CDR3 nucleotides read TGCGCCAGCAGCCAAGATAGGGGTGGGGGGTATGGCTACACCTTC.

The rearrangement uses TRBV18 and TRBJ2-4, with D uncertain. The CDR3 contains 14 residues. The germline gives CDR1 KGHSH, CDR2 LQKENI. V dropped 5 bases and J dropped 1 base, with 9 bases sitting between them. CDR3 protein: CASSDGLAKNIQYF. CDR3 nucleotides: TGTGCCAGCTCAGATGGCCTGGCCAAAAACATTCAGTACTTC.

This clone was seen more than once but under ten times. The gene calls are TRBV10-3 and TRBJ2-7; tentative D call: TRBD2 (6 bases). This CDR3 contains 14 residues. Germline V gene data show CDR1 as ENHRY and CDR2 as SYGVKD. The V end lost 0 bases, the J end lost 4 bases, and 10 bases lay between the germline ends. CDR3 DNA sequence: TGTGCCATCAGTGAGTCGGCGGGGATATACGAGCAGTACTTC. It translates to CAISESAGIYEQYF.

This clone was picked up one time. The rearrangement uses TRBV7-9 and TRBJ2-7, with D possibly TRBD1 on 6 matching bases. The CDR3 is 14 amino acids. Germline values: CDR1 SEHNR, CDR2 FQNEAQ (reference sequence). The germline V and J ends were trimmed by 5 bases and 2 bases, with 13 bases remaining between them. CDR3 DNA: TGTGCCAGCAGCCCAGGGGCCGATACCTACGAGCAGTACTTC. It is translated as CASSPGADTYEQYF. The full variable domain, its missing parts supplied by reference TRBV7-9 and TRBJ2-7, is DTGVSQNPRHKITKRGQNVTFRCDPISEHNRLYWYRQTLGQGPEFLTYFQNEAQLEKSRLLSDRFSAERPKGSFSTLEIQRTEQGDSAMYLCASSPGADTYEQYFGPGTRLTVT.

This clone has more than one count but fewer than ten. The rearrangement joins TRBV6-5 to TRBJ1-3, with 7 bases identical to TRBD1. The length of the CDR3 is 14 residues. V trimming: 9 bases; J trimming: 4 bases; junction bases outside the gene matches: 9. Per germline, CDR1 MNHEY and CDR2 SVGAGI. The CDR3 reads CASRGTALGNTIYF. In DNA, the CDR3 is TGTGCCAGTCGGGGGACAGCTCTGGGAAACACCATATATTTT.

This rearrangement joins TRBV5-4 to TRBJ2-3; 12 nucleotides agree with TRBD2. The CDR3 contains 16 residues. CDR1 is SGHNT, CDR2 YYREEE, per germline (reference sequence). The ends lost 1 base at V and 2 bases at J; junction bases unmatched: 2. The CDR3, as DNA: TGTGCCAGCAGCTTGACTAGCGGGAGGACCACAGATACGCAGTATTTT. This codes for CASSLTSGRTTDTQYF.

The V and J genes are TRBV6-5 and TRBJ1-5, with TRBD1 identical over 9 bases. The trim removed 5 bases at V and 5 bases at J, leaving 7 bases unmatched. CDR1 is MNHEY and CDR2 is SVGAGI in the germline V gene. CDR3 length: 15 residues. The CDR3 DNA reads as TGTGCCAGCAGTCCACGGGACAGGGAGGATCAGCCCCAGCATTTT. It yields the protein CASSPRDREDQPQHF.

The DNA for the CDR3 is TGTGCCAGCAGCTTAAACAGGAACACTGAAGCTTTCTTT. Translating gives CASSLNRNTEAFF. The chain joins TRBV7-3 to TRBJ1-1; D not resolved. CDR3 size: 13 residues. V was shortened by 1 base and J by 1 base, with 4 bases between the two germline ends. The germline CDR1 and CDR2 sequences are SGHTA and FQGTGA.

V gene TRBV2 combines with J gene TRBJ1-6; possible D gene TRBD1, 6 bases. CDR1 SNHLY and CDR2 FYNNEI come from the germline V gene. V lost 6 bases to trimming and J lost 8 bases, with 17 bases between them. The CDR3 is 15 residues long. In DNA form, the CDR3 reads TGTGCCAGCAGGTTACAGGGAAAGTTGGATTCACCCCTCCACTTT. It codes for CASRLQGKLDSPLHF.

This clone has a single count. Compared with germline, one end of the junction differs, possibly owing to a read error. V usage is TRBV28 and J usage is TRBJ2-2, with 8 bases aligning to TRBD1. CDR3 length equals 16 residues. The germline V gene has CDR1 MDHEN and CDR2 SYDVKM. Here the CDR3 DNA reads TGTGCCAGCAGTCTTTACGCGACAGGGGCCACCGGGGAGCTGCTTTTT. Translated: CASSLYATGATGELLF.